This TCR beta chain was obtained from a study of T cell changes during pregnancy in multiple sclerosis. Method: immunoSEQ multiplex PCR; TCRdb's copy keeps in-frame clones and lacks some. Altogether approximately 85,000 clones are present, less than 95% being singletons, with the ten largest covering roughly 2.5%. V dropped 6 bases and J dropped 10 bases, with 9 bases sitting between them. There are 11 residues in the CDR3. CDR1 and CDR2 (germline): MNHNY, SVGAGI (reference sequence). This sample comprised peripheral blood, obtained in the third trimester of pregnancy. The chain combines TRBV6-6 with TRBJ1-4, with D uncertain. This clonotype was obtained from a female donor with multiple sclerosis, enrolled in a pregnancy study. The CDR3 nucleotides read TGTGCCAGCAGCGGCGGAGGAAAACTGTTTTTT. Translation: CASSGGGKLFF.